These 18 T cell receptor beta chains came from one sample sequenced in a study of regulatory T cells in long-lasting Graves disease (dated by TCRdb to the early 2020s). The library was built by means of multiplex PCR. The listed sequencing device is Illumina HiSeq 4000. iRepertoire HTBI primers and Arm-PCR amplification of CDR3 regions were used to construct TCR beta libraries. In TCRdb, the public reads were trimmed at Q25 with fastp and aligned with MiXCR, with productive beta chains retained. All rows with the same CDR3 protein become a single entry with the most common DNA and genes. Across this sample there are about 660,000 distinct CDR3 sequences, with 25% to 35% seen only once. About two fifths of the sample comes from the top ten. The label giving this sample's time point can be read as: persistent/refractory GD, antithyroid drugs over 5 years with positive TRAb. RNA was extracted from PBMCs in TRIzol for both TCR sequencing and RNA sequencing.

Sequencing used peripheral blood mononuclear cells (PBMCs), obtained when the disease was refractory, from a patient treated with antithyroid drugs. The source of these receptors is a female donor with Graves disease.

This chain joins TRBV5-1 and TRBJ2-5; D might be TRBD1 (6 bases). V was trimmed by 0 bases and J by 2 bases, leaving 14 bases between them. Germline V gene data show CDR1 as SGHRS and CDR2 as YFSETQ. The CDR3 loop spans 16 amino acids. CDR3 protein: CASSLAGTHGQETQYF. CDR3 bases: TGCGCCAGCAGCTTGGCCGGGACACATGGGCAAGAGACCCAGTACTTC.

The J gene is TRBJ2-5, the V gene TRBV6-1; 10 bases are a match to TRBD2. Germline-derived CDR1 and CDR2 are MNHNS and SASEGT. V trimming: 1 base; J trimming: 3 bases; junction bases outside the gene matches: 8. This CDR3 is 17 amino acids long. In DNA form, the CDR3 reads TGTGCCAGCAGTGAAGAACTAGCGGGAAGTCTTGAAGAGACCCAGTACTTC. Its translation is CASSEELAGSLEETQYF.

This clonotype has ten or more counts. The rearrangement joins TRBV28 to TRBJ1-6, with TRBD1 matching over 8 bases. J lost 9 bases, V lost 5 bases, and 6 bases had no gene match. Germline lookup yields CDR1 MDHEN and CDR2 SYDVKM. This CDR3 is 14 amino acids long. The CDR3 DNA reads as TGTGCCAGCAGTCTGGGACAGGATCTTTCACCCCTCCACTTT. It codes for CASSLGQDLSPLHF.

Many counts were recorded for this clonotype. V and J are TRBV12-3 or TRBV12-4 and TRBJ2-2, with D hard to call. The V and J ends lost 2 bases and 1 base respectively, with 5 bases between them. The CDR3 sequence is 14 residues long. Here the CDR3 reads CASSLRLNTGELFF. The CDR3 coding sequence is TGTGCCAGCAGTTTAAGACTGAACACCGGGGAGCTGTTTTTT.

Notes on this clonotype: A read error is likely here: a far larger clone is one base away. The rearrangement links TRBV11-2 to TRBJ2-7, with D tentatively TRBD1 or TRBD2 (7 bases each). This CDR3 comprises 14 residues. V was pared by 5 bases and J by 3 bases, with 14 bases between. Germline CDR1 and CDR2: SGHAT and FQNNGV. CDR3 region: CASSHGGDSYEQYF. CDR3 bases: TGTGCCAGCAGCCATGGGGGGGACAGCTACGAGCAGTACTTC.

The chain has TRBV9 and TRBJ1-3; possible D gene TRBD1, 5 bases. This CDR3 comprises 18 residues. V dropped 4 bases and J dropped 2 bases, with 22 bases sitting between them. Germline V lookup: CDR1 SGDLS, CDR2 YYNGEE. DNA of the CDR3: TGTGCCAGCAGCCCCCGGGGGAAACAGGTATCTCCTGGAAACACCATATATTTT. It codes for CASSPRGKQVSPGNTIYF.

In this sample, this clonotype turned up many times. The rearrangement links TRBV11-2 to TRBJ2-7, with 12 bases that match TRBD2. J gave up 6 bases and V 3 bases, and 3 bases lay outside the gene matches. Germline-derived CDR1 and CDR2 are SGHAT and FQNNGV. CDR3 length: 14 residues. The CDR3 protein is CASSFGLAGSEQYF. The CDR3 bases are TGTGCCAGCAGCTTCGGACTAGCGGGAAGCGAGCAGTACTTC.

This clonotype was picked up a small number of times. The chain joins TRBV6-2 or TRBV6-3 to TRBJ1-1, with D possibly matching TRBD1 (5 bases). CDR3 length equals 15 residues. V gave up 0 bases and J gave up 4 bases, with 12 bases separating them. The germline V gene has CDR1 MNHEY and CDR2 SVGEGT. The DNA of the CDR3 is TGTGCCAGCAGTTACTCGAATCAGGGATCCACTGAAGCTTTCTTT. It yields the protein CASSYSNQGSTEAFF.

This clonotype turned up a few times. The gene calls are TRBV20-1 and TRBJ2-1; 10 bases are a match to TRBD2. The CDR3 consists of 15 residues. Germline V gene sequence: CDR1 DFQATT, CDR2 SNEGSKA (reference sequence). V dropped 2 bases and J dropped 2; count of bases not matched to a gene: 3. In nucleotides, the CDR3 is TGCAGTGCTAGACTAGCGGGGGTAACCTACAATGAGCAGTTCTTC. Translated: CSARLAGVTYNEQFF.

V gene TRBV11-2 combines with J gene TRBJ1-6, with 7 bases identical to TRBD1. The V gene end was trimmed by 2 bases and the J gene end by 10 bases; junction bases not matched to a gene: 5. Germline V gene data show CDR1 as SGHAT and CDR2 as FQNNGV. The CDR3 sequence is 14 residues long. The CDR3 sequence is CASSLRGPESPLHF. CDR3 DNA: TGTGCCAGCAGCTTAAGGGGGCCGGAATCACCCCTCCACTTT.

This clonotype was counted ten times or more. The V gene is TRBV27, the J gene TRBJ2-2; maybe TRBD1 (6 bases). V shed 8 bases and J shed 5 bases, with 15 bases lying between them. This CDR3 region has 14 residues. Germline assignment: CDR1 MNHEY and CDR2 SMNVEV (reference sequence). Written as DNA, the CDR3 is TGTGCCAGCCTTTCAGGGGCGAGGACCGGGGAGCTGTTTTTT. It translates to CASLSGARTGELFF.

The chain has TRBV29-1 and TRBJ1-2; D perhaps matches TRBD1 (6 bases). The CDR3 is made up of 15 amino acids. The V end lost 3 bases, the J end lost 2 bases, and 16 bases lay between the germline ends. The germline CDR1 and CDR2 sequences are SQVTM and ANQGSEA. CDR3 loop: CSVEGGGSENYGYTF. The CDR3 nucleotides read TGCAGCGTTGAGGGAGGGGGATCAGAAAACTATGGCTACACCTTC.

The chain couples TRBV25-1 to TRBJ2-7; D uncertain. Germline CDR1 is MGHDK and CDR2 is SYGVNS. V was cut by 3 bases and J by 5 bases, with 5 bases left in between. This CDR3 comprises 11 residues. The CDR3 nucleotides are TGTGCCAGCAGTGATCGCCACGAGCAGTACTTC. Amino acids: CASSDRHEQYF.

This clonotype was seen once. The chain is built from TRBV19 and TRBJ1-1; D gene unclear. The CDR3 runs to 16 residues. The V end was cut by 1 base, the J end by 1 base, with 13 bases between. CDR1 and CDR2 (germline): LNHDA, SQIVND (reference sequence). DNA of the CDR3: TGTGCCAGTAGTATAGGCAGTGGGCCTCCGAACACTGAAGCTTTCTTT. Amino acid sequence: CASSIGSGPPNTEAFF. Supplemented by reference TRBV19 and TRBJ1-1, the full variable domain reads DGGITQSPKYLFRKEGQNVTLSCEQNLNHDAMYWYRQDPGQGLRLIYYSQIVNDFQKGDIAEGYSVSREKKESFPLTVTSAQKNPTAFYLCASSIGSGPPNTEAFFGQGTRLTVV.

This clonotype came up a few times. The rearrangement uses TRBV29-1 and TRBJ1-1, with TRBD1 matching over 7 bases. This CDR3 spans 14 amino acids. The germline CDR1 and CDR2 sequences are SQVTM and ANQGSEA. V lost 0 bases, J lost 9 bases, and 10 bases stayed unmatched. The CDR3 nucleotides read TGCAGCGTTGAAGATCTGACAGGGCCTCCCCAAGCTTTCTTT. Translated: CSVEDLTGPPQAFF.

The chain has TRBV27 and TRBJ2-5; 9 bases line up with TRBD2. Germline V gene lookup returns CDR1 MNHEY and CDR2 SMNVEV (reference sequence). There are 15 residues in the CDR3. V was pared by 6 bases and J by 5 bases, with 10 bases of the junction left unmatched. Here the CDR3 reads CASSISGSARETQYF. The CDR3 DNA reads as TGTGCCAGCAGCATTAGCGGGAGTGCGCGTGAGACCCAGTACTTC.

This clonotype was seen at least ten times. The CDR3 spells CASSFSTGENQPQHF. In DNA, the CDR3 is TGTGCCAGCAGTTTTAGTACAGGGGAAAATCAGCCCCAGCATTTT. V usage is TRBV12-3 or TRBV12-4 and J usage is TRBJ1-5, with 7 positions matching TRBD1. The J segment lost 4 bases and the V segment lost 3 bases, leaving 6 bases of the junction unmatched. The CDR3 is 15 amino acids.

With respect to this clonotype: It may be a read error: a sequence one base away is much more abundant. V is TRBV6-5 and J is TRBJ1-2; no definite D call. The germline V gene encodes CDR1 MNHEY and CDR2 SVGAGI. This CDR3 has 13 residues. V dropped 4 bases and J dropped 4 bases, with 10 bases sitting between them. CDR3 bases: TGTGCCAGCAGTTTTACAGCTAGCTATGGCTACACCTTC. Translating it yields CASSFTASYGYTF.